This TCR beta chain stems from a study of blood T cell repertoires in COVID-19. This clone was seen only once. TCRdb keeps only in-frame clones here, not all; method: immunoSEQ multiplex PCR. The table lists 85,000 to 95,000 clones, approximately 88% of them singletons. The V gene end was trimmed by 5 bases and the J gene end by 7 bases; junction bases not matched to a gene: 6. The germline gives CDR1 MGHRA, CDR2 YSYEKL. This CDR3 contains 14 residues. The sample was peripheral blood. V and J are TRBV4-1 and TRBJ1-2, with TRBD1 matching 11 bases. This clonotype was sampled from a man between 60 and 70 years old with acute or convalescent COVID-19. CDR3 loop: CASSEDRGLGGYTF. CDR3 nucleotides: TGCGCCAGCAGCGAGGACAGGGGGCTTGGTGGCTACACCTTC.